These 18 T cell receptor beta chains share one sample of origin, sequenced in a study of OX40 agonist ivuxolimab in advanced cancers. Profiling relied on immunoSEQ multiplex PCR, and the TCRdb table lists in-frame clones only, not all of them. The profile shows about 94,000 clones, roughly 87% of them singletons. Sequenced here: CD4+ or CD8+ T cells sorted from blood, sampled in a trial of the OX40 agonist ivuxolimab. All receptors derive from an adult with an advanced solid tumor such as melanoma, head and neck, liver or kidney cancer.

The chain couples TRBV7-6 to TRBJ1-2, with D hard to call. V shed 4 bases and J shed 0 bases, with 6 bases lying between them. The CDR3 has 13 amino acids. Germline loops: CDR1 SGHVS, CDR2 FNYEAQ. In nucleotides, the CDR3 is TGTGCCAGCAGCTCCACAGCTAACTATGGCTACACCTTC. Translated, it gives CASSSTANYGYTF.

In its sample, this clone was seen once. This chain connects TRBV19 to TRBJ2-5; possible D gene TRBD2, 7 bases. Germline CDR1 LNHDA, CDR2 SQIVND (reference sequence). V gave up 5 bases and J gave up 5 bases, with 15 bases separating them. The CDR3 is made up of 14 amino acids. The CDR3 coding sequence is TGTGCCAGTAGTCTATCGTCGGGGGGCGAGACCCAGTACTTC. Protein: CASSLSSGGETQYF.

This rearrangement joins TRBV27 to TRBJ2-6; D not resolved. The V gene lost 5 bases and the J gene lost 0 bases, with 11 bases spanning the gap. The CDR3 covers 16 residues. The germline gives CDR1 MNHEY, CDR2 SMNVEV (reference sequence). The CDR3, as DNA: TGTGCCAGCAGTCTCTCGAAGGTCTCTGGGGCCAACGTCCTGACTTTC. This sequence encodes CASSLSKVSGANVLTF.

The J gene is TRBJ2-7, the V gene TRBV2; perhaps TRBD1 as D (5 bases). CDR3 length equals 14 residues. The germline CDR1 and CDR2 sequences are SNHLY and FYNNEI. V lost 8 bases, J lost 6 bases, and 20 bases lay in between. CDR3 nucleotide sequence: TGTGCCAGCCGCGAGGCTAGGGGCGATGGCGAGCAGTACTTC. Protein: CASREARGDGEQYF.

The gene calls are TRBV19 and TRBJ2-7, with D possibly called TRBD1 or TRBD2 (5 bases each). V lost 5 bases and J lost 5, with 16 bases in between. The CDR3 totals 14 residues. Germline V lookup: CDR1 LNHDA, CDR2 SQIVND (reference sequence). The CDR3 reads CASSSQGVLNEQYF. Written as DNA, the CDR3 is TGTGCCAGTAGTTCCCAGGGAGTTCTGAACGAGCAGTACTTC.

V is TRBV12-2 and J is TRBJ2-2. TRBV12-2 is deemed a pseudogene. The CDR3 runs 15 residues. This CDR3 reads CASRRQGDDTGELFF. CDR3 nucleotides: TGTGCAAGTCGCCGTCAGGGAGATGACACCGGGGAGCTGTTTTTT.

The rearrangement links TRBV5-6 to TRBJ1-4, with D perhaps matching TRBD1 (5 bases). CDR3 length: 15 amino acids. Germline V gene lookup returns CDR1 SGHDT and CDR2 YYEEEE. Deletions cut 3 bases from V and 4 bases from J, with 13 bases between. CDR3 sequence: CASSSKGLGNEKLFF. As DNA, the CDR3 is TGTGCCAGCAGCTCCAAGGGGTTGGGTAATGAAAAACTGTTTTTT.

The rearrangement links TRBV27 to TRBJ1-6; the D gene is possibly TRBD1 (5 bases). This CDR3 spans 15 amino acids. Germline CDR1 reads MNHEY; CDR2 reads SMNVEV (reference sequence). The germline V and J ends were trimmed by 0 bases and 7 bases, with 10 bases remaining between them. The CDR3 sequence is CASSLSTQGNSPLHF. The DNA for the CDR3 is TGTGCCAGCAGTTTATCTACCCAGGGCAATTCACCCCTCCACTTT.

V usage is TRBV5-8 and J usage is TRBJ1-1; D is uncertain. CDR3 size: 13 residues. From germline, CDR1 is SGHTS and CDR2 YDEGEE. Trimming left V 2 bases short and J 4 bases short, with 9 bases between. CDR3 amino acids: CASSFRGLTEAFF. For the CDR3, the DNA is TGTGCCAGCAGCTTTCGTGGTCTCACTGAAGCTTTCTTT. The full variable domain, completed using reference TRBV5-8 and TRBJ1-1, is EAGVTQSPTHLIKTRGQQATLRCSPISGHTSVYWYQQALGLGLQFLLWYDEGEERNRGNFPPRFSGRQFPNYSSELNVNALELEDSALYLCASSFRGLTEAFFGQGTRLTVV.

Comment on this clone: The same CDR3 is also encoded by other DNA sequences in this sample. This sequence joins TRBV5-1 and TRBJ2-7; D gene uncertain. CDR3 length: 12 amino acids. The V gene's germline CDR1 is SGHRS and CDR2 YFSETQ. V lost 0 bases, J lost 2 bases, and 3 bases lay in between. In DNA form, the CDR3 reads TGCGCCAGCAGCTTGGAAGCCTACGAGCAGTACTTC. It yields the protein CASSLEAYEQYF.

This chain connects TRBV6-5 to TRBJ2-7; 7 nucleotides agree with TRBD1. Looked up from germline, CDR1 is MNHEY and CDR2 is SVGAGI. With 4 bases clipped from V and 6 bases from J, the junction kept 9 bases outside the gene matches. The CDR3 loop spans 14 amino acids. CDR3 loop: CASSSPDRPGEQYF. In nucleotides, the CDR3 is TGTGCCAGCAGTTCCCCGGACAGGCCGGGCGAGCAGTACTTC.

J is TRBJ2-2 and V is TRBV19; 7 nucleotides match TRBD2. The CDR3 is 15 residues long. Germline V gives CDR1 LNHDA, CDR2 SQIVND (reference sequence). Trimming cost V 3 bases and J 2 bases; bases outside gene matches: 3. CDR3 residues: CASSIQRGNTGELFF. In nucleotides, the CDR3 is TGTGCCAGTAGTATCCAGCGGGGAAACACCGGGGAGCTGTTTTTT.

CDR3 region: CASSAPGGPHEQYF. The CDR3 DNA reads as TGTGCCAGCAGCGCCCCCGGGGGGCCGCACGAGCAGTACTTC. This chain links TRBV25-1 with TRBJ2-7; possibly TRBD2 for D (7 bases). CDR1 MGHDK and CDR2 SYGVNS come from the germline V gene. V was cut by 6 bases and J by 5 bases, with 17 bases left in between. This CDR3 comprises 14 residues.

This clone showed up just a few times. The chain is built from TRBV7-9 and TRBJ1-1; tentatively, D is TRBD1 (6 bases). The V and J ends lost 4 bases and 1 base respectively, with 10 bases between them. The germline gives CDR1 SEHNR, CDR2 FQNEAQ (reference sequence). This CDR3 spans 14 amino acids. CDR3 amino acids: CASSWGGGNTEAFF. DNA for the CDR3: TGTGCCAGCAGCTGGGGAGGGGGGAACACTGAAGCTTTCTTT.

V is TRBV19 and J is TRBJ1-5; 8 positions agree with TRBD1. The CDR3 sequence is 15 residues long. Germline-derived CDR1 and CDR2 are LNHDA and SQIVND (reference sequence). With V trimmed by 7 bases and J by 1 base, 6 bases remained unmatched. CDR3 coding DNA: TGTGCCAGTATCCCCGACAGGGGAAGCAATCAGCCCCAGCATTTT. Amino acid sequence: CASIPDRGSNQPQHF.

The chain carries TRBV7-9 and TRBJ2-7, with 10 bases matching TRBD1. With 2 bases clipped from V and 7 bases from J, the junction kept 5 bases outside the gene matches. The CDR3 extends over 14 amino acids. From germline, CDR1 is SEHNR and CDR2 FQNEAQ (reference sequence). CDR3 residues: CASSLRQGADEQYF. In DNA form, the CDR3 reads TGTGCCAGCAGCTTAAGACAGGGGGCGGATGAGCAGTACTTC.

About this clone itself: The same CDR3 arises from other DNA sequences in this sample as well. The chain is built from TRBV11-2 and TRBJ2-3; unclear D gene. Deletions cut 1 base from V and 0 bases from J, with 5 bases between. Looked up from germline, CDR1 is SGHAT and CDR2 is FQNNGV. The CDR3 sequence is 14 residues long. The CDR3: CASSLGYSTDTQYF. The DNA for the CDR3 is TGTGCCAGCAGCTTAGGCTACAGCACAGATACGCAGTATTTT.

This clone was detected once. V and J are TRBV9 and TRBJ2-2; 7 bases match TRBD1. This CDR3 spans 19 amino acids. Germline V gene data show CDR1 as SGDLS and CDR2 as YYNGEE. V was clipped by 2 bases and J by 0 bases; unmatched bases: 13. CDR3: CASSVTIRDRLSNTGELFF. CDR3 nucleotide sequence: TGTGCCAGCAGCGTGACAATCCGGGACAGACTTTCGAACACCGGGGAGCTGTTTTTT.